This entry describes one TCR beta chain. Method: immunoSEQ multiplex PCR; TCRdb's copy keeps in-frame clones and lacks some. This table holds some 200,000 clones, around 84% found once. The sample comes from a study of blood T cell repertoires in COVID-19. Study summary: The United States, Italy and Spain were the sources of the acute and convalescent COVID-19 samples. PBMCs, B-cell-depleted T cells, or T cells were the source of the cDNA or gDNA that made up the material.

Germline CDR1 is SGHVS and CDR2 is FQNEAQ. Losses at the gene ends were 5 bases for V and 4 bases for J; bases not matched to a gene: 13. This CDR3 contains 19 residues. This TCR was recovered from a man between 45 and 60 years old who had recovered from COVID-19. Sample: peripheral blood. This rearrangement joins TRBV7-8 to TRBJ2-2, with 13 positions matching TRBD2. The CDR3: CASSGPGTSGTMGTGELFF. The CDR3 region has the DNA TGTGCCAGCAGCGGGCCCGGGACTAGCGGGACCATGGGCACCGGGGAGCTGTTTTTT.